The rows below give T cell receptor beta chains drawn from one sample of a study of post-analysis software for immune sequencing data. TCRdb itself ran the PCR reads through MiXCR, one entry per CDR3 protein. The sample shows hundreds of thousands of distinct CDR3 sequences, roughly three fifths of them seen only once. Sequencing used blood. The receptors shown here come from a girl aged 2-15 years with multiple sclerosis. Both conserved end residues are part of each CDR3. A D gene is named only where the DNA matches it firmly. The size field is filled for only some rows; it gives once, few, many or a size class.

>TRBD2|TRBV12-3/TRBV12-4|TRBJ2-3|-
CASSLGGLAGELRADAQYF
TGTGCCAGCAGTTTAGGTGGACTAGCGGGGGAGCTCAGAGCAGATGCGCAGTATTTT
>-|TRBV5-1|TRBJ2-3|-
CASSLGSAVTDTQYF
TGCGCCAGCAGCTTGGGGTCTGCCGTTACAGATACGCAGTATTTT
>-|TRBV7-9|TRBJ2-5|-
CASRRGGLHQETQYF
TGTGCCAGCCGTCGAGGGGGTCTGCATCAAGAGACCCAGTACTTC
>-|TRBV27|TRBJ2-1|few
CATYPEQGPYNEQFF
TGTGCCACCTACCCCGAGCAGGGCCCCTACAATGAGCAGTTCTTC
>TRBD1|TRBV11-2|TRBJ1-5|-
CASSYRDRGYQHF
TGTGCCAGCAGCTACCGGGACAGGGGATATCAGCATTTT
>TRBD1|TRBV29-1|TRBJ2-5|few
CSVGQGKETQYF
TGCAGCGTTGGACAGGGTAAAGAGACCCAGTACTTC
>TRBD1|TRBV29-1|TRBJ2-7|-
CSVEGDSQDKYEQYF
TGCAGCGTTGAAGGGGACAGTCAAGATAAATACGAGCAGTACTTC
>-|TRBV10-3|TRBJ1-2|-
CAISEQIAWYGYTF
TGTGCCATCAGTGAGCAGATTGCGTGGTATGGCTACACCTTC
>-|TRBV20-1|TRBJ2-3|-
CSANRLDSTDTQYF
TGCAGTGCTAATAGATTGGATAGCACAGATACGCAGTATTTT
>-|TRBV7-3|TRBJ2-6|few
CASSSRGLGANVLTF
TGTGCCAGCAGCTCCCGGGGGCTTGGGGCCAACGTCCTGACTTTC
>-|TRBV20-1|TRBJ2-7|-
CSARVGETPYEQYF
TGCAGTGCTAGAGTGGGGGAGACCCCGTACGAGCAGTACTTC
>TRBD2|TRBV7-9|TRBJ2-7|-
CASSKRGDEQYF
TGTGCCAGCAGCAAGCGGGGCGACGAGCAGTACTTC
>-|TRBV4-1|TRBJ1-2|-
CASSQDGRVDTF
TGCGCCAGCAGCCAAGATGGCAGGGTGGACACCTTC
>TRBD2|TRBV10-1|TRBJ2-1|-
CASSYKGLADYNEQFF
TGCGCCAGCAGCTACAAGGGACTAGCCGACTACAATGAGCAGTTCTTC
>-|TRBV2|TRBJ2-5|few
CASTVVPQETQYF
TGTGCCAGCACGGTAGTTCCTCAAGAGACCCAGTACTTC
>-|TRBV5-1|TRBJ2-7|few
CASSLGRYEQYF
TGCGCCAGCAGCTTGGGACGGTACGAGCAGTACTTC
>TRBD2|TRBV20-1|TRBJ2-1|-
CSASGLAGGVDEQFF
TGCAGTGCTAGCGGCCTAGCGGGAGGAGTCGATGAGCAGTTCTTC
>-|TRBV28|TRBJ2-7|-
CASTLSTPGPRYF
TGTGCCAGCACCTTATCAACCCCAGGTCCTAGGTACTTC
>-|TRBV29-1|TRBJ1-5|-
CSVDPGQQHQPQHF
TGCAGCGTTGACCCGGGACAACAGCATCAGCCCCAGCATTTT
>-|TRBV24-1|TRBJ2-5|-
CATSGDQGTGETQYF
TGTGCCACCAGTGGCGACCAGGGGACGGGGGAGACCCAGTACTTC
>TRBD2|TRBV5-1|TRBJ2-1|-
CASSLVVTSGYNEQFF
TGCGCCAGCAGCTTGGTGGTGACTAGCGGTTACAATGAGCAGTTCTTC
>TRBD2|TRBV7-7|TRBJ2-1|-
CASSSGTSSSSYNEQFF
TGTGCTAGCAGCTCCGGGACTAGCAGTAGTTCCTACAATGAGCAGTTCTTC
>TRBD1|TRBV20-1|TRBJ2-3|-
CSATGQGALTDTRYF
TGCAGTGCTACCGGACAGGGGGCATTAACAGATACGCGGTATTTT
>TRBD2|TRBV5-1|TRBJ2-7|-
CASSFLPGLAETYEQYF
TGCGCCAGCAGCTTCTTACCGGGACTAGCGGAAACCTACGAGCAGTACTTC
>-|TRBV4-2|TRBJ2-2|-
CASSQDREWAGVGELFF
TGTGCCAGCAGCCAAGATAGGGAGTGGGCAGGGGTCGGGGAGCTGTTTTTT
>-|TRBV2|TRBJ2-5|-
CASSPLGTFGETQYF
TGTGCCAGCAGTCCTTTGGGGACTTTTGGGGAGACCCAGTACTTC
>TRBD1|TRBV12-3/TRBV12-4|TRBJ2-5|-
CASSPMTGKETQYF
TGTGCCAGCAGCCCGATGACAGGGAAAGAGACCCAGTACTTC
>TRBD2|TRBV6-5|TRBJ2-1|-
CASSSLTSGSPYNEQFF
TGTGCCAGCAGTTCCCTGACTAGCGGGAGCCCCTACAATGAGCAGTTCTTC
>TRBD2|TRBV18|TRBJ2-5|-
CASSLPGAGGLQETQYF
TGTGCCAGCTCACTGCCTGGAGCGGGAGGTCTACAAGAGACCCAGTACTTC
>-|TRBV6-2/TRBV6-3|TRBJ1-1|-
CASATAGQAFF
TGTGCCAGCGCGACCGCCGGGCAAGCTTTCTTT
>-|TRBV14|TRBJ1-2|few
CASSQEGVGSIYGYTF
TGTGCCAGCAGCCAAGAGGGAGTTGGGTCCATCTATGGCTACACCTTC
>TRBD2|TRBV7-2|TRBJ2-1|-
CASSPGLAGGGYEQFF
TGTGCCAGCAGCCCAGGACTAGCGGGGGGAGGGTATGAGCAGTTCTTC